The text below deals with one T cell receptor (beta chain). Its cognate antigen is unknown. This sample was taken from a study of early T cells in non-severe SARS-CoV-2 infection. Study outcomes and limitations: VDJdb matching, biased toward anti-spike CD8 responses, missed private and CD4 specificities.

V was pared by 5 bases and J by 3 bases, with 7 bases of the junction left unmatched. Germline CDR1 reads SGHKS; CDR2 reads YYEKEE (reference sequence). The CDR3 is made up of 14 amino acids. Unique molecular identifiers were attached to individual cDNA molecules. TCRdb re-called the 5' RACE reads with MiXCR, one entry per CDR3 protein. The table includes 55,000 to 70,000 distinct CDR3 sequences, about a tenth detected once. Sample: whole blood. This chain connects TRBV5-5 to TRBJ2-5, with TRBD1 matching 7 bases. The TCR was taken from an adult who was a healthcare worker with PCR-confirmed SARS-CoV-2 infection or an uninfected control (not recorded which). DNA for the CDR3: TGTGCCAGCAGGTCTCCCGGGACAGAAGAGACCCAGTACTTC. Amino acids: CASRSPGTEETQYF. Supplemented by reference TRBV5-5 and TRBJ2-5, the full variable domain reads DAGVTQSPTHLIKTRGQQVTLRCSPISGHKSVSWYQQVLGQGPQFIFQYYEKEERGRGNFPDRFSARQFPNYSSELNVNALLLGDSALYLCASRSPGTEETQYFGPGTRLLVL.